This TCR beta chain was identified during a study of T-cell reconstitution after alpha-beta-depleted transplantation in children. The authors prepared the TCRbeta library with unique molecular identifiers. TCRdb ran MiXCR on the PCR reads and lists one entry per CDR3 protein. The sample includes hundreds of thousands of distinct CDR3 sequences, around 16% of them seen just once. The CDR3 is made up of 14 amino acids. CDR1 and CDR2 from the germline V gene are MNHNS and SASEGT. V shed 10 bases and J shed 1 base, with 16 bases lying between them. The rearrangement joins TRBV6-1 to TRBJ2-5, with a weak D call TRBD2 (6 bases). Source: PBMCs from the stem cell graft donor, taken from the stem cell graft. The receptor was derived from a human donor who donated a stem cell graft to a child with acute myeloid leukemia. The CDR3 nucleotides are TGTGCCATCATGAGACGGGGGTTCCAAGAGACCCAGTACTTC. Its protein is CAIMRRGFQETQYF.